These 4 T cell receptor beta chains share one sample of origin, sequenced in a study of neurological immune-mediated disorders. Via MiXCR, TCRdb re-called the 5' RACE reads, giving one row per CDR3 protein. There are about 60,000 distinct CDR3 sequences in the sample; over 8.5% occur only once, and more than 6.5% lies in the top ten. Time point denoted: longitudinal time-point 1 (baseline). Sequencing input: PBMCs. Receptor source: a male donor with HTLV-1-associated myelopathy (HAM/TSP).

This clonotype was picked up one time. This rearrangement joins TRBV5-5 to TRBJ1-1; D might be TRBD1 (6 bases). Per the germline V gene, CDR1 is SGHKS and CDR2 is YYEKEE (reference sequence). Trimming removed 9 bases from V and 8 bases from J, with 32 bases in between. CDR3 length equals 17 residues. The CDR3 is CAISRKGGPLTPLEAFF. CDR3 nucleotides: TGTGCCATTAGCCGGAAGGGGGGGCCTTTGACACCCCTGGAAGCTTTCTTT.

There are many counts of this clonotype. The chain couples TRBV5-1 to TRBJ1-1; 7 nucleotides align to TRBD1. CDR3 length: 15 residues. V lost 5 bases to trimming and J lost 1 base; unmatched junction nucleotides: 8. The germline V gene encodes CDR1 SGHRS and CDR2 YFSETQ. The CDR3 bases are TGCGCCAGCAGTCCTACCGGGACAGCGAACACTGAAGCTTTCTTT. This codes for CASSPTGTANTEAFF. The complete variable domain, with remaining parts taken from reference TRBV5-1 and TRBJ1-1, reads KAGVTQTPRYLIKTRGQQVTLSCSPISGHRSVSWYQQTPGQGLQFLFEYFSETQRNKGNFPGRFSGRQFSNSRSEMNVSTLELGDSALYLCASSPTGTANTEAFFGQGTRLTVV.

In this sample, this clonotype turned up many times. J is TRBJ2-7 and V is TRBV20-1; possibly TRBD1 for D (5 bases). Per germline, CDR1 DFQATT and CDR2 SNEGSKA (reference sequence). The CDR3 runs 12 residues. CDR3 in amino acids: CSAMVVGRGQYF. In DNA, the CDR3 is TGCAGCGCGATGGTTGTGGGGCGCGGGCAGTACTTC.

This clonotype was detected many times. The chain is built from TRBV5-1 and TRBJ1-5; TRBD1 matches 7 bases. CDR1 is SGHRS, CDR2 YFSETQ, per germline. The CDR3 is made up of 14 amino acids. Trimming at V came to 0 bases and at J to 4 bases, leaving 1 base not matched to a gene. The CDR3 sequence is CASSLDRGNQPQHF. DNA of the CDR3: TGCGCCAGCAGCTTGGACAGGGGAAATCAGCCCCAGCATTTT. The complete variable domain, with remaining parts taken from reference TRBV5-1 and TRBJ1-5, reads KAGVTQTPRYLIKTRGQQVTLSCSPISGHRSVSWYQQTPGQGLQFLFEYFSETQRNKGNFPGRFSGRQFSNSRSEMNVSTLELGDSALYLCASSLDRGNQPQHFGDGTRLSIL.